These 25 T cell receptor beta chains originate from one sample sequenced in a study of OX40 agonist ivuxolimab in advanced cancers. Some clones are missing from TCRdb's copy, which holds only in-frame ones; the method was immunoSEQ multiplex PCR. In the table there are around 100,000 clones, approximately 87% of which are singletons. The sample consisted of CD4+ or CD8+ T cells sorted from blood, taken in a trial of the OX40 agonist ivuxolimab. These receptors originate from an adult with an advanced solid tumor such as melanoma, head and neck, liver or kidney cancer.

The J gene is TRBJ2-7, the V gene TRBV7-2, with 7 bases lining up with TRBD2. With V trimmed by 5 bases and J by 3 bases, 7 bases remained unmatched. From germline, CDR1 is SGHTA and CDR2 FQGNSA. The CDR3 contains 14 residues. CDR3 region: CASSPGGSNYEQYF. In DNA form, the CDR3 reads TGTGCCAGCAGCCCGGGAGGCTCCAACTACGAGCAGTACTTC.

The V and J genes are TRBV29-1 and TRBJ1-1, with a weak D call TRBD1 (5 bases). The germline CDR1 and CDR2 sequences are SQVTM and ANQGSEA. CDR3 length equals 13 residues. Deletions cut 5 bases from V and 4 bases from J, with 14 bases between. The CDR3 nucleotides are TGCAGCGTTCCAAACTCGAGGGGCACTGAAGCTTTCTTT. This translates into CSVPNSRGTEAFF.

This chain links TRBV11-1 with TRBJ2-1; no clear D gene. Looked up from germline, CDR1 is SGHAT and CDR2 is FQDESV (reference sequence). CDR3 length: 12 amino acids. V lost 5 bases and J lost 7, with 9 bases in between. DNA for the CDR3: TGTGCCAGCAGCCATTCCGGGAATGAGCAGTTCTTC. Translating it yields CASSHSGNEQFF.

This chain joins TRBV19 and TRBJ1-5; D perhaps matches TRBD1 (5 bases). V lost 7 bases, J lost 3 bases, and 16 bases lay in between. Per the germline V gene, CDR1 is LNHDA and CDR2 is SQIVND (reference sequence). This CDR3 is built from 15 residues. The CDR3 DNA follows: TGTGCCAGTACCCCAAGGAGGGGAGACAATCAGCCCCAGCATTTT. Its protein is CASTPRRGDNQPQHF.

In this sample, this clone turned up once. V and J are TRBV5-6 and TRBJ2-4, with TRBD2 matching over 7 bases. The ends lost 3 bases at V and 2 bases at J; junction bases unmatched: 2. Germline CDR1 is SGHDT and CDR2 is YYEEEE. The CDR3 extends over 14 amino acids. The CDR3 nucleotides are TGTGCCAGCAGCTGGGAGGGCACCAAAAACATTCAGTACTTC. It codes for CASSWEGTKNIQYF.

This rearrangement joins TRBV27 to TRBJ2-7; D might be TRBD1 or TRBD2, each matching 6 bases. With 1 base removed from V and 3 bases from J, the gap between germline ends came to 13 bases. The CDR3 spans 15 residues. Germline V gives CDR1 MNHEY, CDR2 SMNVEV (reference sequence). The CDR3 sequence: CASSLLGGQDYEQYF. DNA of the CDR3: TGTGCCAGCAGTTTATTGGGGGGACAAGACTACGAGCAGTACTTC.

The chain links TRBV19 to TRBJ1-1; possibly TRBD1 for D (5 bases). V lost 5 bases and J lost 4, with 23 bases in between. This CDR3 comprises 17 residues. Germline CDR1 and CDR2: LNHDA and SQIVND (reference sequence). DNA of the CDR3: TGTGCCAGTAGTTGGGGGTCGCTTCATCACCGGGGCACTGAAGCTTTCTTT. The encoded protein is CASSWGSLHHRGTEAFF.

This clone occurred a few times. V gene TRBV20-1 combines with J gene TRBJ1-1; D is possibly TRBD1 (5 bases). Trimming left V 2 bases short and J 11 bases short, with 12 bases between. The CDR3 is 11 amino acids. CDR1 and CDR2 from the germline V gene are DFQATT and SNEGSKA (reference sequence). The CDR3: CSARRRGEAFF. CDR3 DNA: TGCAGTGCTAGACGTAGGGGTGAGGCTTTCTTT.

This chain connects TRBV6-6 to TRBJ1-5; the D is unclear. The CDR3 runs to 15 residues. Trimming shortened V by 2 bases and J by 2 bases, and 10 bases separated the two germline ends. From germline, CDR1 is MNHNY and CDR2 SVGAGI (reference sequence). The CDR3 is CASSYEGVGNQPQHF. The CDR3 DNA reads as TGTGCCAGCAGTTACGAGGGAGTCGGCAATCAGCCCCAGCATTTT.

This chain connects TRBV4-1 to TRBJ1-5; D not certain. Trimming took off 4 bases at V and 5 bases at J, with 15 bases between the two ends. There are 15 residues in the CDR3. The germline CDR1 and CDR2 sequences are MGHRA and YSYEKL. As DNA, the CDR3 is TGCGCCAGCAGCCGATACACGGCTGCGGATCAGCCCCAGCATTTT. This gives the protein CASSRYTAADQPQHF.

As DNA, the CDR3 is TGCGCCAGCAGCCAAAACGCACAGGGGGCCGGATTCTACGAGCAGTACTTC. It is translated as CASSQNAQGAGFYEQYF. The chain uses TRBV4-3 and TRBJ2-5, with 9 bases that match TRBD1. The end of the DNA fits TRBJ2-7 better, so the J call may be wrong. The V gene's germline CDR1 is LGHNA and CDR2 YSLEER. This CDR3 is built from 17 residues.

The rearrangement uses TRBV19 and TRBJ1-2; maybe TRBD1 (5 bases). The V and J ends lost 5 bases and 3 bases respectively, with 19 bases between them. This CDR3 contains 16 residues. Germline V gene lookup returns CDR1 LNHDA and CDR2 SQIVND (reference sequence). CDR3 residues: CASSPLGATGDYGYTF. CDR3 DNA sequence: TGTGCCAGTAGTCCCCTTGGGGCCACCGGAGACTATGGCTACACCTTC.

In DNA, the CDR3 is TGTGCCAGCAGCCCTAATCCGGATTTTGTTAACACCGGGGAGCTGTTTTTT. This encodes CASSPNPDFVNTGELFF. This chain links TRBV2 with TRBJ2-2; D is unresolved. Germline V gene data show CDR1 as SNHLY and CDR2 as FYNNEI. The CDR3 has 17 residues. Trimming removed 6 bases from V and 2 bases from J, with 19 bases in between.

J is TRBJ1-2 and V is TRBV6-5; D might be TRBD1 (5 bases). There are 11 residues in the CDR3. With 6 bases removed from V and 5 bases from J, the gap between germline ends came to 7 bases. CDR1 is MNHEY, CDR2 SVGAGI, per germline. CDR3 loop: CASRQDYGYTF. DNA for the CDR3: TGTGCCAGCAGACAGGATTATGGCTACACCTTC.

This clone was detected a few times. Distinct nucleotide sequences in the sample also encode this CDR3. This chain links TRBV7-2 with TRBJ2-7; D tentatively reads TRBD1 or TRBD2 (5 bases each). V was clipped by 5 bases and J by 3 bases, with 8 bases between them. CDR1 is SGHTA, CDR2 FQGNSA, per germline. This CDR3 is 12 amino acids long. CDR3 region: CASSPGGYEQYF. DNA of the CDR3: TGTGCCAGCAGCCCTGGGGGCTACGAGCAGTACTTC. Supplemented by reference TRBV7-2 and TRBJ2-7, the full variable domain reads GAGVSQSPSNKVTEKGKDVELRCDPISGHTALYWYRQSLGQGLEFLIYFQGNSAPDKSGLPSDRFSAERTGGSVSTLTIQRTQQEDSAVYLCASSPGGYEQYFGPGTRLTVT.

This sequence joins TRBV5-1 and TRBJ2-1, with D perhaps given as TRBD1 or TRBD2 (5 bases each). CDR3 size: 17 residues. With 4 bases removed from V and 9 bases from J, the gap between germline ends came to 26 bases. Germline CDR1 reads SGHRS; CDR2 reads YFSETQ. The chain's CDR3 is CASSGPVWDPNVGEQFF. CDR3 coding DNA: TGCGCCAGCAGCGGACCCGTTTGGGACCCCAACGTTGGTGAGCAGTTCTTC.

This clone was seen more than once but under ten times. The chain has TRBV27 and TRBJ2-7; either TRBD1 or TRBD2 may supply D (5 bases each). Looked up from germline, CDR1 is MNHEY and CDR2 is SMNVEV (reference sequence). The CDR3 consists of 14 residues. V lost 11 bases and J 2 bases, leaving 19 bases between the germline ends. The CDR3 region has the DNA TGTGCCGCCCGGGGCAGTTCAAATCCCTACGAGCAGTACTTC. Translated, it gives CAARGSSNPYEQYF.

By frequency in the sample, this clone is medium-sized. This sequence joins TRBV2 and TRBJ1-2; no reliable D call. CDR3 length equals 16 residues. From germline, CDR1 is SNHLY and CDR2 FYNNEI. The germline V and J ends were trimmed by 2 bases and 8 bases, with 21 bases remaining between them. The CDR3 DNA reads TGTGCCAGCAGTGAACCAGCCCTTCGAACGGTCGGAGGCTACACCTTC. Protein product: CASSEPALRTVGGYTF. Using reference TRBV2 and TRBJ1-2 for the parts outside the CDR3, the full variable domain is EPEVTQTPSHQVTQMGQEVILRCVPISNHLYFYWYRQILGQKVEFLVSFYNNEISEKSEIFDDQFSVERPDGSNFTLKIRSTKLEDSAMYFCASSEPALRTVGGYTFGSGTRLTVV.

The chain couples TRBV11-3 to TRBJ1-4; TRBD1 might be the D (6 bases). Germline V gene data show CDR1 as SGHNT and CDR2 as YENEEA. The CDR3 runs 13 residues. Between the trimmed V and J ends, which lost 3 bases and 6 bases, there was a span of 8 bases. The CDR3 nucleotides read TGTGCCAGCAGCTTCAGGGGCTATGAAAAACTGTTTTTT. As protein: CASSFRGYEKLFF.

This clone was found a few times. The chain couples TRBV19 to TRBJ1-4; no clear D. The CDR3 covers 16 residues. V was cut by 5 bases and J by 3 bases, with 16 bases left in between. Germline V CDR1 and CDR2: LNHDA, SQIVND (reference sequence). CDR3 sequence: CASSHSAGRSNEKLFF. In DNA, the CDR3 is TGTGCCAGTAGTCACTCCGCTGGCAGGTCTAATGAAAAACTGTTTTTT.

The rearrangement uses TRBV19 and TRBJ1-1; D is possibly TRBD1 (6 bases). This CDR3 contains 14 residues. Germline CDR1 is LNHDA and CDR2 is SQIVND (reference sequence). The V end was cut by 8 bases, the J end by 4 bases, with 17 bases between. CDR3: CASRSTGYGTEAFF. The CDR3 nucleotides are TGTGCCAGTCGGAGTACAGGGTATGGCACTGAAGCTTTCTTT.

The V call is TRBV5-1, the J call TRBJ2-6, with D perhaps matching TRBD1 (6 bases). Trimming left V 4 bases short and J 2 bases short, with 10 bases between. Per germline, CDR1 SGHRS and CDR2 YFSETQ. The CDR3 is 15 residues long. CDR3 in DNA: TGCGCCAGCAGCCCACAGGGAGCTGGGGCCAACGTCCTGACTTTC. This translates into CASSPQGAGANVLTF.

The chain links TRBV19 to TRBJ2-1; D may match TRBD1 or TRBD2 (5 bases each). Germline values: CDR1 LNHDA, CDR2 SQIVND (reference sequence). The CDR3 spans 13 residues. Trimming took 5 bases from V and 8 from J, leaving 13 bases between them. CDR3 sequence (DNA): TGTGCCAGTAGTTCCTACGGGGCCCATGAGCAGTTCTTC. Encoded protein: CASSSYGAHEQFF.

The gene calls are TRBV7-3 and TRBJ2-2, with a weak D call TRBD1 (5 bases). Trimming took off 4 bases at V and 2 bases at J, with 14 bases between the two ends. Germline V lookup: CDR1 SGHTA, CDR2 FQGTGA. The CDR3 extends over 16 amino acids. CDR3 amino acids: CASSYAAGANTGELFF. CDR3 DNA sequence: TGTGCCAGCAGCTATGCAGCTGGGGCTAACACCGGGGAGCTGTTTTTT. The variable domain in full, with the rest retrieved from reference TRBV7-3 and TRBJ2-2, is GAGVSQTPSNKVTEKGKYVELRCDPISGHTALYWYRQSLGQGPEFLIYFQGTGAADDSGLPNDRFFAVRPEGSVSTLKIQRTERGDSAVYLCASSYAAGANTGELFFGEGSRLTVL.

The chain couples TRBV2 to TRBJ2-1; 8 bases are a match to TRBD1. With 6 bases clipped from V and 1 base from J, the junction kept 5 bases outside the gene matches. The CDR3 covers 15 residues. The germline V gene has CDR1 SNHLY and CDR2 FYNNEI. The CDR3 DNA is TGTGCCAGCAGCCCCGACAGGGGATCCTACAATGAGCAGTTCTTC. Amino acid sequence: CASSPDRGSYNEQFF.